This T cell receptor (beta chain) was sequenced for a study of early T cells in non-severe SARS-CoV-2 infection. Background on the study: It was bulk RNA from unsorted whole blood that was sequenced, and the chains were unpaired. Study-wide results and limits: Matches to VDJdb favored anti-spike CD8 responses and missed private and CD4 specificities.

Germline lookup yields CDR1 SGHDT and CDR2 YYEEEE. V lost 1 base and J lost 6, with 11 bases in between. CDR3 size: 13 residues. Individual cDNA molecules carried attached unique molecular identifiers. A single record per CDR3 protein comes from TCRdb applying MiXCR to the 5' RACE reads. The sample carries 35,000 to 45,000 distinct CDR3 sequences, around 6.3% recorded once. As to this clonotype: Antigen: not known.

This sequence was found in an adult who was a healthcare worker with PCR-confirmed SARS-CoV-2 infection or an uninfected control (not recorded which). Sequences were derived from whole blood, sampled at baseline. The chain combines TRBV5-6 with TRBJ2-7, with D possibly TRBD1 on 6 matching bases. For the CDR3, the DNA is TGTGCCAGCAGCTTGTTGCAGGGGCGCGAGCAGTACTTC. Translated: CASSLLQGREQYF.